The entry below describes one T cell receptor beta chain. This clonotype has ten or more counts. The target of this receptor is not known. The input lacks base qualities; no much larger clone sits a single base away. Stable Graves' hyperthyroidism was defined as no progression to ophthalmopathy during 18 months of follow-up. Hyperthyroidism patients were newly diagnosed, with disease duration under 2 months, and aged 18 to 65 years. Any patient with an uncontrolled infection, another autoimmune disease, pregnancy or lactation was excluded. Diagnoses were based on clinical symptoms, serum thyroxine and TRAb, thyroid ultrasound and orbital computed tomography. Ficoll-Paque density gradient centrifugation was used to isolate PBMCs from about 9.4 ml of fresh peripheral blood. Total RNA was extracted using Trizol reagent, and RNA quality was assessed on an Agilent 2100 Bioanalyzer. This entry comes from a study of T cells in Graves' hyperthyroidism and ophthalmopathy (dated by TCRdb to between 2019 and 2020). Some background on the complete study: Peripheral blood was sampled at the time of initial diagnosis, prior to any treatment. For training and testing, the 100 or so patients in the discovery cohort were randomly divided in a 7:3 ratio. To identify distinguishing TCR V-J signatures, a discovery cohort of 100 patients was used, comprising 40 to 45 with Graves' ophthalmopathy and around 57 with stable Graves' hyperthyroidism. In several Graves' hyperthyroidism patients, the study also compared T-cell repertoires from thyroid tissue with T-cell repertoires from blood. The paper reports TCR Vbeta CDR3 sequencing of some 140 peripheral blood samples: over 40 ophthalmopathy, under 85 hyperthyroidism and 17 progressor patients. Whether ophthalmopathy could be predicted prospectively was tested in an independent validation cohort made up of roughly 20 hyperthyroidism patients plus 17 patients who later progressed to ophthalmopathy. Following sampling, methimazole starting at 30 mg daily was given to hyperthyroidism patients, and high-dose intravenous methylprednisolone was given to ophthalmopathy patients. The paper's findings and limits, for the study overall: During validation, the model predicted progression to ophthalmopathy a median of around 7 months ahead of onset, with almost 71% sensitivity and about 75% specificity. No statistical method was used to fix the sample size in advance, and group allocation was not hidden from the investigators. Most expanded thyroid clonotypes (frequency above 0.001) were also detected in blood, suggesting blood repertoires may reflect thyroid immune responses. Ophthalmopathy was separated from stable hyperthyroidism by a 13 V-J signature model, with roughly 88% sensitivity and about 81% specificity obtained in cross-validation and 80%/75% obtained in testing.

Relative to germline, V is 6 bases shorter and J is 1 base shorter, with 12 bases between their ends. The CDR3 measures 14 amino acids from cysteine to phenylalanine. The DNA shown is the 42-base CDR3, in frame from base 1. The germline V gene gives CDR1 as MDHEN and CDR2 as SYDVKM. TCR beta CDR3 regions were amplified from RNA transcripts. For the first round of RT-PCR on the TCR CDR3, the HTBI primer set was used together with the Qiagen OneStep RT-PCR kit. Libraries were constructed in a second round of multiplex PCR, after which size selection and purification were carried out. Paired-end sequencing of the libraries was performed with 100 bp reads on an Illumina HiSeq2000. Per the authors' processing: SOAPnuke was used to process the raw data, throwing out any read that contained adapters or uncalled bases, had a mean Phred below 15, or lacked an exact constant-primer or identifier match. High-quality paired reads were merged using COPE v1.2.5, and each unique nucleotide sequence was defined as a clonotype. Clonotypes were aligned to IMGT TRBV, TRBD and TRBJ reference segments using MiTCR v1.1. The analysis included only V-J combinations with a frequency above 0.0001, which together covered 99% to 99.2% of the repertoires. A TCS score was defined as the ratio of F50 (clonal expansion) to E x V (chaos), with BLOSUM62-based TCRdist applied between CDR3 peptides within each V-J. Welch's t-statistics and random forest reduced some 510 V-J features to 13, which were used in a naive Bayes classifier (R e1071). Using fastp trimming at Q25 and MiXCR clonotype assembly, TCRdb reanalyzed the public sequencing data and kept in-frame beta chains. Records with the same CDR3 protein are collapsed into one entry carrying the most frequent genes and DNA. The V and J calls here are based on TCRdb, not the publication. The sample table holds roughly 510,000 distinct CDR3 sequences, of which about a fifth were seen once. The ten largest clonotypes hold around a quarter of the sample.

The TCR comes from a man younger than 35 with Graves' hyperthyroidism. The sequencing sample was made of blood. The chain uses TRBV28 and TRBJ1-1; no confident D gene assignment can be made. CDR3 reads: CASRDGMANTEAFF. Read as DNA, the sequence is TGTGCCAGCAGGGACGGGATGGCGAACACTGAAGCTTTCTTT. Full variable domain (CDR3 extended with the reference TRBV28 and TRBJ1-1 proteins): DVKVTQSSRYLVKRTGEKVFLECVQDMDHENMFWYRQDPGLGLRLIYFSYDVKMKEKGDIPEGYSVSREKKERFSLILESASTNQTSMYLCASRDGMANTEAFFGQGTRLTVV.